Listed here are 7 T cell receptor beta chains from one sample, sequenced in a study of CD8+ T cells in alopecia areata. cDNA serving as the sequencing template came from extracted, reverse transcribed RNA. Profiling relied on immunoSEQ multiplex PCR, and the TCRdb table lists in-frame clones only, not all of them. The repertoire includes about 190,000 clones, about three fifths of them detected once, and 1.3% sits in the top ten. As for treatment: oral pan-JAK inhibitor, 5-10 mg twice daily. Sequenced here: CD4+ T cells sorted from blood, sampled between weeks 49 and 50, from a patient treated with tofacitinib. The receptors originated from a human donor with alopecia areata.

This clone was seen once. The J gene is TRBJ2-3, the V gene TRBV29-1; D may be TRBD2 (5 bases). The CDR3 totals 14 residues. Per germline, CDR1 SQVTM and CDR2 ANQGSEA. V lost 7 bases and J 4 bases, leaving 18 bases between the germline ends. The CDR3 reads CSAIPGDRADTQYF. The CDR3 nucleotides are TGCAGCGCCATACCCGGGGATAGGGCAGATACGCAGTATTTT.

The rearrangement links TRBV30 to TRBJ2-2; no firm D call. The CDR3 sequence is 13 residues long. The germline V gene encodes CDR1 GTSNPN and CDR2 SVGIG (reference sequence). V lost 0 bases, J lost 4 bases, and 6 bases lay in between. CDR3 region: CAWSVMGTGELFF. The CDR3, as DNA: TGTGCCTGGAGTGTCATGGGCACCGGGGAGCTGTTTTTT.

The rearrangement links TRBV27 to TRBJ2-7; D not resolved. The V and J ends lost 2 bases and 6 bases respectively, with 17 bases between them. This CDR3 region has 15 residues. Per the germline V gene, CDR1 is MNHEY and CDR2 is SMNVEV (reference sequence). Here the CDR3 DNA reads TGTGCCAGCAGTTTACAGGCAAGGGCGCCTGGCGAGCAGTACTTC. Residues: CASSLQARAPGEQYF.

This rearrangement joins TRBV29-1 to TRBJ2-5; D is possibly TRBD1 (6 bases). Trimming cost V 4 bases and J 3 bases, with 12 bases left between them. The CDR3 contains 13 residues. Germline-derived CDR1 and CDR2 are SQVTM and ANQGSEA. The CDR3 nucleotides read TGCAGCGTTGGTTGGACAGTAAAAGAGACCCAGTACTTC. Translating gives CSVGWTVKETQYF.

V is TRBV23-1 and J is TRBJ1-1; 7 bases match TRBD1. Being an ORF, TRBV23-1 has a function that is uncertain. J gave up 5 bases and V 2 bases, and 11 bases lay outside the gene matches. CDR3 length: 16 residues. This chain's CDR3 is CASSQRDSTGRTEAFF. CDR3 nucleotide sequence: TGCGCCAGCAGTCAACGGGATTCGACAGGGAGGACTGAAGCTTTCTTT.

This clone was picked up a small number of times. V is TRBV7-2 and J is TRBJ1-2; no clear D gene. Trimming removed 5 bases at V and 8 bases at J, with 21 bases between. The germline gives CDR1 SGHTA, CDR2 FQGNSA. The CDR3 is 15 residues long. CDR3 loop: CASSPRQAGMRGYTF. In DNA, the CDR3 is TGTGCCAGCAGCCCCCGGCAAGCAGGAATGAGGGGCTACACCTTC.

V usage is TRBV7-7 and J usage is TRBJ2-5; 11 positions agree with TRBD2. The V and J ends lost 5 bases and 0 bases, in that order; junction bases with no gene match: 11. The CDR3 is 18 amino acids. Germline V gene sequence: CDR1 SSHAT, CDR2 FNYEAQ (reference sequence). The DNA of the CDR3 is TGTGCCAGCAGCCAAGGAACTAGCGGGGGTCGGTACCAAGAGACCCAGTACTTC. Translated: CASSQGTSGGRYQETQYF.